Following are 4 T cell receptor beta chains from one sample sequenced in a study of blood T cell repertoires in COVID-19. Clones were read by immunoSEQ multiplex PCR, and TCRdb kept only the in-frame ones, dropping some. The table has around 200,000 clones, around 83% seen once. Sequenced input: PBMCs or T cells enriched from blood (not recorded which). The receptor set was obtained from a man aged 35-49 years who had recovered from COVID-19.

This chain uses TRBV11-3 with TRBJ1-1; 9 bases are a match to TRBD1. V lost 4 bases and J lost 2; bases outside the gene matches: 8. Germline values: CDR1 SGHNT, CDR2 YENEEA. CDR3 size: 16 residues. In DNA, the CDR3 is TGTGCCAGCAGCTCTCAACAGGGGGCTTATAACACTGAAGCTTTCTTT. This translates into CASSSQQGAYNTEAFF.

This clone was recorded a few times. The chain carries TRBV19 and TRBJ1-2; the D gene is possibly TRBD1 (5 bases). This CDR3 is 12 amino acids long. The ends were cut back, 7 bases at V and 8 bases at J, with 14 bases in the middle. CDR1 and CDR2 (germline): LNHDA, SQIVND (reference sequence). The CDR3 nucleotides are TGTGCCAGTAATCCAGCACGGGGGGGCTACACCTTC. This sequence encodes CASNPARGGYTF.

This clone came up once. The chain carries TRBV2 and TRBJ1-3, with no clear D. Trimming took off 1 base at V and 1 base at J, with 11 bases between the two ends. Germline V gene lookup returns CDR1 SNHLY and CDR2 FYNNEI. The length of the CDR3 is 16 residues. The CDR3 protein is CASSEEPTESGNTIYF. DNA of the CDR3: TGTGCCAGCAGTGAAGAGCCGACTGAATCTGGAAACACCATATATTTT. Full variable domain (outside the CDR3, taken from reference TRBV2 and TRBJ1-3): EPEVTQTPSHQVTQMGQEVILRCVPISNHLYFYWYRQILGQKVEFLVSFYNNEISEKSEIFDDQFSVERPDGSNFTLKIRSTKLEDSAMYFCASSEEPTESGNTIYFGEGSWLTVV.

The chain combines TRBV11-2 with TRBJ1-4; D not certain. V gave up 1 base and J gave up 7 bases, with 7 bases separating them. CDR1 is SGHAT and CDR2 is FQNNGV in the germline V gene. This CDR3 contains 13 residues. CDR3 loop: CASSLVLSEKLFF. The CDR3 nucleotides are TGTGCCAGCAGCTTAGTTTTGAGTGAAAAACTGTTTTTT.